This T cell receptor (beta chain) comes out of a study of T cells in tuberculosis. Between the trimmed V and J ends, which lost 6 bases and 6 bases, there was a span of 18 bases. CDR3 length equals 15 residues. Germline V gene lookup returns CDR1 KGHSH and CDR2 LQKENI. Thawed, overnight-rested PBMC were stained with GMM-loaded CD1B tetramer, viability dye and anti-CD3, then sorted. The lipid loaded on the CD1B tetramers was C32 glucose monomycolate from Rhodococcus equi. TCRdb's copy holds only in-frame clones and misses some; the assay was immunoSEQ multiplex PCR. In the table there are 55,000 to 65,000 clones, about four fifths of which are singletons.

The sequenced material came from CD1b-GMM tetramer-negative cells sorted from PBMCs. The V and J genes are TRBV18 and TRBJ2-1; D possibly corresponds to TRBD2 (6 bases). The receptor was isolated from an adult woman with latent tuberculosis. The DNA for the CDR3 is TGTGCCAGCTCCAAACGGGGGTCCGTTCGCAATGAGCAGTTCTTC. Its protein is CASSKRGSVRNEQFF.